These T cell receptor beta chains were read from a single sample in a study of T cell responses to AZD1222 COVID-19 vaccine. The data were produced by immunoSEQ multiplex PCR, yet TCRdb's version contains in-frame clones alone and is incomplete. The data hold approximately 150,000 clones, with around nine tenths observed a single time. The material was peripheral blood, obtained 28 days after the second AZD1222 dose. Source of these receptors: an adult who received the AZD1222 COVID-19 vaccine. Each CDR3 is given with its conserved first and last residue. Fields, in order: clone size, D gene, J gene, V gene, CDR3 protein, CDR3 DNA. A D gene is named only where the DNA matches it firmly. Not all rows give a size; the values are once, few, many and, for expanded clones, a class.

>once|TRBD1|TRBJ2-1|TRBV5-1
CASTGQGTLGGSYNEQFF
TGCGCCAGCACTGGACAGGGTACCTTGGGGGGCTCCTACAATGAGCAGTTCTTC
>NA|NA|TRBJ2-1|TRBV7-2
CASSLAGGQQFF
TGTGCCAGCAGCTTAGCGGGGGGCCAACAGTTCTTC
>NA|NA|TRBJ1-4|TRBV3-1/TRBV3-2
CASGDPWGRLFF
TGTGCCAGCGGGGACCCGTGGGGACGGCTGTTTTTT
>once|NA|TRBJ1-4|TRBV12-5
CASGLGDATNEKLFF
TGTGCTAGTGGTTTGGGAGACGCAACTAATGAAAAACTGTTTTTT
>NA|NA|TRBJ1-4|TRBV6-5
CASSWTSGNEKLFF
TGTGCCAGCAGTTGGACATCTGGAAATGAAAAACTGTTTTTT
>NA|NA|TRBJ1-1|TRBV7-8
CASSPDRQVESDTEAFF
TGTGCCAGCAGCCCCGATCGACAGGTTGAATCGGACACTGAAGCTTTCTTT
>NA|TRBD1|TRBJ1-4|TRBV2
CASRDTGGDNEKLFF
TGTGCCAGCAGGGACACAGGGGGGGATAATGAAAAACTGTTTTTT
>NA|NA|TRBJ1-4|TRBV19
CASSIGQSFKLGEKLFF
TGTGCCAGTAGTATCGGACAAAGCTTCAAGCTAGGTGAAAAACTGTTTTTT
>few|TRBD1|TRBJ1-2|TRBV5-1
CASSSLAGTAANYGYTF
TGCGCCAGCAGCTCATTGGCAGGGACAGCAGCTAACTATGGCTACACCTTC
>NA|TRBD1|TRBJ1-6|TRBV9
CASSRDPPGQGNSPLHF
TGTGCCAGCAGCAGAGATCCACCGGGACAGGGGAATTCACCCCTCCACTTT
>NA|NA|TRBJ2-7|TRBV11-1
CASSLVRETYEQYF
TGTGCCAGCAGCTTAGTACGGGAAACCTACGAGCAGTACTTC
>NA|TRBD1|TRBJ2-7|TRBV13
CASSLGTGAREQYF
TGTGCCAGCAGCCTCGGGACAGGGGCTCGAGAGCAGTACTTC
>NA|NA|TRBJ2-1|TRBV19
CASSIAAGPEQFF
TGTGCCAGTAGTATAGCGGCGGGCCCCGAGCAGTTCTTC
>few|NA|TRBJ1-2|TRBV6-6
CASSYVGAHGYTF
TGTGCCAGCAGTTACGTGGGGGCGCACGGCTACACCTTC
>NA|NA|TRBJ2-1|TRBV6-2/TRBV6-3
CASSYRGYEQFF
TGTGCCAGCAGCTATAGGGGCTATGAGCAGTTCTTC
>NA|NA|TRBJ2-3|TRBV7-2
CASSFSFTRTGDTQYF
TGTGCCAGCAGCTTCTCTTTCACCCGGACCGGAGATACGCAGTATTTT